The clone carrying this T cell receptor beta chain came up once. Here immunoSEQ multiplex PCR was the method, and the copy in TCRdb shows in-frame clones only, minus some. The table includes about 210,000 clones, approximately 85% detected once. The ends were cut back, 5 bases at V and 10 bases at J, with 11 bases in the middle. Germline CDR1 reads MNHEY; CDR2 reads SVGAGI. There are 11 residues in the CDR3. This sample is drawn from a study of blood T cell repertoires in COVID-19. This TCR came from a woman aged 45-60 years with active or convalescent COVID-19. The sample taken for sequencing was peripheral blood. This chain links TRBV6-5 with TRBJ1-1; D not resolved. The CDR3 DNA follows: TGTGCCAGCAGTCGGGAGAATCGAGCTTTCTTT. Translating it yields CASSRENRAFF.